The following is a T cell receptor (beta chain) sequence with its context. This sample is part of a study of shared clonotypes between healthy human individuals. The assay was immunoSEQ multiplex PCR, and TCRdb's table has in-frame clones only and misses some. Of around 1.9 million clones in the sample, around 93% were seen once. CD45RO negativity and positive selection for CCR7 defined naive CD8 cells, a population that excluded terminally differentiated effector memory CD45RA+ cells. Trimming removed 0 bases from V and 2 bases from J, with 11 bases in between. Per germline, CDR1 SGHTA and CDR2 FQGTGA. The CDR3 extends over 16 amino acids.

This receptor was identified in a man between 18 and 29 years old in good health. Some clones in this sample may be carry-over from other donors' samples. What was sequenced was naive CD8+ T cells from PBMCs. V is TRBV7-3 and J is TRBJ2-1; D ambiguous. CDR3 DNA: TGTGCCAGCAGCTTAACAGGCGGTAACACCTACAATGAGCAGTTCTTC. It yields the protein CASSLTGGNTYNEQFF.